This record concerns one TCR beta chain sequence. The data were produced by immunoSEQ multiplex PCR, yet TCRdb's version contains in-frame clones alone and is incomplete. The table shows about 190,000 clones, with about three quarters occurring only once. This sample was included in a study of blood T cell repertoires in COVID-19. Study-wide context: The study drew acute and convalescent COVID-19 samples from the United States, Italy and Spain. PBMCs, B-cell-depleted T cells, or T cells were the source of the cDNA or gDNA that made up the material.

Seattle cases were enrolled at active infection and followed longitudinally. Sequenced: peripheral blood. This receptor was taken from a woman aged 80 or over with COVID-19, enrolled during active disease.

The CDR3 sequence: CASSPWGRGNYNEQFF. The CDR3 DNA is TGTGCCAGCAGCCCGTGGGGAAGGGGGAACTACAATGAGCAGTTCTTC. The genes are TRBV9 and TRBJ2-1; possibly TRBD1 for D (6 bases). The CDR3 extends over 16 amino acids. V lost 4 bases to trimming and J lost 3 bases, with 17 bases between them. The germline CDR1 and CDR2 sequences are SGDLS and YYNGEE.